Listed here are 17 T cell receptor beta chains from one sample, sequenced in a study of blood T cell repertoires in COVID-19. Libraries were prepared by immunoSEQ multiplex PCR; TCRdb keeps only in-frame clonotypes and omits some of them. This sample has some 160,000 clones, with 80% to 90% found just once. Material for sequencing was peripheral blood. These receptors were obtained from a woman older than 75 with COVID-19, enrolled during active disease.

V and J are TRBV11-2 and TRBJ1-3, with unresolved D. The ends were cut back, 0 bases at V and 2 bases at J, with 8 bases in the middle. The CDR3 runs to 15 residues. The germline V gene has CDR1 SGHAT and CDR2 FQNNGV. CDR3 residues: CASSLDPSTGNTIYF. The DNA for the CDR3 is TGTGCCAGCAGCTTAGATCCCAGTACTGGAAACACCATATATTTT.

The chain recombines TRBV5-1 with TRBJ2-2; TRBD2 matches 9 bases. The germline gives CDR1 SGHRS, CDR2 YFSETQ. V gave up 0 bases and J gave up 4 bases; unmatched junction bases: 7. The CDR3 extends over 17 amino acids. The CDR3 is CASSLAGSGRGTGELFF. In DNA form, the CDR3 reads TGCGCCAGCAGCTTGGCGGGTAGCGGGAGAGGCACCGGGGAGCTGTTTTTT. Complete variable domain (other parts from reference TRBV5-1 and TRBJ2-2): KAGVTQTPRYLIKTRGQQVTLSCSPISGHRSVSWYQQTPGQGLQFLFEYFSETQRNKGNFPGRFSGRQFSNSRSEMNVSTLELGDSALYLCASSLAGSGRGTGELFFGEGSRLTVL.

V and J are TRBV5-5 and TRBJ1-5; D not resolved. The germline V and J ends were trimmed by 1 base and 0 bases, with 8 bases remaining between them. Germline values: CDR1 SGHKS, CDR2 YYEKEE (reference sequence). The CDR3 has 15 residues. DNA for the CDR3: TGTGCCAGCAGCTTGAACCCTAATAGCAATCAGCCCCAGCATTTT. Protein sequence: CASSLNPNSNQPQHF. Full variable domain (missing parts from reference TRBV5-5 and TRBJ1-5): DAGVTQSPTHLIKTRGQQVTLRCSPISGHKSVSWYQQVLGQGPQFIFQYYEKEERGRGNFPDRFSARQFPNYSSELNVNALLLGDSALYLCASSLNPNSNQPQHFGDGTRLSIL.

The chain joins TRBV12-3 or TRBV12-4 to TRBJ2-1; tentatively, D is TRBD2 (5 bases). V lost 0 bases to trimming and J lost 7 bases, with 7 bases between them. This CDR3 has 13 residues. This CDR3 is CASSLARGNEQFF. The CDR3 coding sequence is TGTGCCAGCAGTTTAGCGCGCGGGAATGAGCAGTTCTTC.

The V and J genes are TRBV7-9 and TRBJ2-3; 12 bases align to TRBD1. Germline values: CDR1 SEHNR, CDR2 FQNEAQ (reference sequence). This CDR3 spans 16 amino acids. V lost 5 bases to trimming and J lost 6 bases; unmatched junction nucleotides: 9. DNA for the CDR3: TGTGCCAGCAGCAACTACCGGGACAGGGGGCTGGATACGCAGTATTTT. Amino acid sequence: CASSNYRDRGLDTQYF.

V usage is TRBV11-1 and J usage is TRBJ2-3; 13 nucleotides line up with TRBD2. With 5 bases clipped from V and 13 bases from J, the junction kept 3 bases outside the gene matches. From germline, CDR1 is SGHAT and CDR2 FQDESV (reference sequence). CDR3 length: 12 residues. As DNA, the CDR3 is TGTGCCAGCAGCACCGGGACTAGCGGGAAGTATTTT. As protein: CASSTGTSGKYF.

The V call is TRBV10-1, the J call TRBJ2-5; D is ambiguous. Germline CDR1 and CDR2: WNHNN and SYGVQD (reference sequence). Between the trimmed V and J ends, which lost 8 bases and 2 bases, there was a span of 6 bases. CDR3 length: 11 residues. CDR3 sequence (DNA): TGCGCCAGCTACGGTCAAGAGACCCAGTACTTC. It translates to CASYGQETQYF.

The V and J genes are TRBV18 and TRBJ2-7, with 8 bases matching TRBD2. There are 13 residues in the CDR3. J was trimmed by 2 bases and V by 6 bases; bases with no gene match: 3. Germline lookup yields CDR1 KGHSH and CDR2 LQKENI. CDR3 region: CASSLSGTYEQYF. DNA of the CDR3: TGTGCCAGCTCCCTTAGCGGGACCTACGAGCAGTACTTC.

The V gene is TRBV7-9, the J gene TRBJ2-5, with 10 bases identical to TRBD1. The CDR3 consists of 14 residues. V was clipped by 5 bases and J by 4 bases; unmatched bases: 4. CDR1 SEHNR and CDR2 FQNEAQ come from the germline V gene (reference sequence). The CDR3 loop is CASSRRTGGETQYF. CDR3 nucleotide sequence: TGTGCCAGCAGCAGAAGGACAGGGGGAGAGACCCAGTACTTC. Complete variable domain (other parts from reference TRBV7-9 and TRBJ2-5): DTGVSQNPRHKITKRGQNVTFRCDPISEHNRLYWYRQTLGQGPEFLTYFQNEAQLEKSRLLSDRFSAERPKGSFSTLEIQRTEQGDSAMYLCASSRRTGGETQYFGPGTRLLVL.

The J gene is TRBJ1-4, the V gene TRBV9; D is unclear. This CDR3 contains 12 residues. The germline V gene has CDR1 SGDLS and CDR2 YYNGEE. The germline V and J ends were trimmed by 1 base and 13 bases, with 11 bases remaining between them. This CDR3 is CASSVSGRVLFF. The CDR3 DNA reads as TGTGCCAGCAGCGTATCTGGGAGGGTACTGTTTTTT.

The chain is built from TRBV2 and TRBJ1-5; D is unresolved. V dropped 7 bases and J dropped 0 bases, with 7 bases sitting between them. There are 13 residues in the CDR3. Germline values: CDR1 SNHLY, CDR2 FYNNEI. Here the CDR3 reads CASNRDSNQPQHF. The CDR3 coding sequence is TGTGCCAGCAACAGAGATAGCAATCAGCCCCAGCATTTT.

V and J are TRBV18 and TRBJ2-1; TRBD1 aligns across 12 bases. The V gene end was trimmed by 3 bases and the J gene end by 9 bases; junction bases not matched to a gene: 3. The CDR3 length is 14 residues. The germline gives CDR1 KGHSH, CDR2 LQKENI. The CDR3 loop is CASSPGTGGGEQFF. The CDR3 nucleotides are TGTGCCAGCTCACCGGGGACAGGGGGCGGTGAGCAGTTCTTC.

The V gene is TRBV3-1 (or the pseudogene TRBV3-2), the J gene TRBJ2-3; a weak D match, TRBD2 (5 bases). The CDR3 loop spans 13 amino acids. Germline V gene sequence: CDR1 LGHDT, CDR2 YNNKEL (reference sequence). V was clipped by 5 bases and J by 1 base, with 7 bases between them. The CDR3 here is CASSSLGTDTQYF. The CDR3 region has the DNA TGTGCCAGCAGCTCACTAGGCACAGATACGCAGTATTTT.

The CDR3 region is CASSSYDRNTEAFF. The CDR3 DNA reads as TGTGCCAGCTCATCCTACGATCGGAACACTGAAGCTTTCTTT. The rearrangement links TRBV18 to TRBJ1-1; D gene unclear. The CDR3 extends over 14 amino acids. CDR1 and CDR2 from the germline V gene are KGHSH and LQKENI. The V end lost 5 bases, the J end lost 1 base, and 11 bases lay between the germline ends.

V and J are TRBV5-1 and TRBJ2-1, with 10 bases identical to TRBD2. The germline V gene encodes CDR1 SGHRS and CDR2 YFSETQ. This CDR3 has 12 amino acids. V lost 3 bases, J lost 15 bases, and 6 bases stayed unmatched. In DNA, the CDR3 is TGCGCCAGCAGCTCTCTAGCGGGAGTGATGTTCTTC. This codes for CASSSLAGVMFF.

This clone was seen once. Here the CDR3 reads CASSIWPGGGQPQHF. The DNA of the CDR3 is TGTGCCAGTAGTATATGGCCAGGGGGTGGTCAGCCCCAGCATTTT. The V gene is TRBV19, the J gene TRBJ1-5, with 7 bases lining up with TRBD1. CDR1 is LNHDA, CDR2 SQIVND, per germline (reference sequence). The V segment lost 2 bases and the J segment 6 bases; nucleotides outside the gene matches: 7. The CDR3 is made up of 15 amino acids.

The chain is built from TRBV7-9 and TRBJ2-1; 8 nucleotides line up with TRBD2. V lost 6 bases, J lost 3 bases, and 13 bases stayed unmatched. CDR1 is SEHNR and CDR2 is FQNEAQ in the germline V gene (reference sequence). This CDR3 has 17 amino acids. CDR3 nucleotide sequence: TGTGCCAGCAGGCAGGGGCAAGGACTAGCACACTACAATGAGCAGTTCTTC. Residues: CASRQGQGLAHYNEQFF.